Described below is a single T cell receptor (beta chain) sequence and its context. The antigen remains unidentified. This entry belongs to a study of cytomegalovirus exposure and HLA in healthy donors. Study as a whole: A preliminary data release comprised around 85 million unique TCRs obtained from HLA-typed donors. Notes on the study in general: Per a later analysis, 15,000 to 20,000 TCR beta sequences showed association with HLA alleles at 0.05 false discovery rate. An analysis was carried out at a later point. It showed that HLA-associated TCR beta chains were more clonally expanded than equally common non-associated chains. As was reported, the classifier diagnosed cytomegalovirus status with high specificity and sensitivity.

Between the trimmed V and J ends, which lost 3 bases and 1 base, there was a span of 6 bases. The CDR3 consists of 13 residues. Looked up from germline, CDR1 is SQVTM and CDR2 is ANQGSEA. The PCR had 60 Vbeta and 13 Jbeta primers. Measured with immunoSEQ multiplex PCR; TCRdb has only the in-frame clones, and not every one. The data show 200,000 to 250,000 clones, roughly 80% seen once. The V gene is TRBV29-1, the J gene TRBJ1-4; D gene ambiguous. This TCR derives from a woman aged 40 to 50 in good health and CMV-seronegative. The source material was PBMCs. CDR3 DNA sequence: TGCAGCGTTGACGGCGGAACTAATGAAAAACTGTTTTTT. Translated: CSVDGGTNEKLFF.